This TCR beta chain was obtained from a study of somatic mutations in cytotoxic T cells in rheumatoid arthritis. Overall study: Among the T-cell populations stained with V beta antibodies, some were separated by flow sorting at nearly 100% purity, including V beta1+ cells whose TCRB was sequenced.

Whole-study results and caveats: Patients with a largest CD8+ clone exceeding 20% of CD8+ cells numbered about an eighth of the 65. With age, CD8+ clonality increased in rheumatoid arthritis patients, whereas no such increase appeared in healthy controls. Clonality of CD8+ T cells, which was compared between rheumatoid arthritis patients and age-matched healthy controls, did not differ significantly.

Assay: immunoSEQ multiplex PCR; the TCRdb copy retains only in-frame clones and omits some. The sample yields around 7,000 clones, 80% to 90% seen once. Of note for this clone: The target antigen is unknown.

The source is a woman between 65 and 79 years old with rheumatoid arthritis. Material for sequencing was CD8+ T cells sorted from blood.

CDR3 bases: TGTGCCAGCAGCTTAGCGGGGCGGCTAACTAATGAAAAACTGTTTTTT. Its protein product is CASSLAGRLTNEKLFF. The chain employs TRBV7-9 and TRBJ1-4; weak D call: TRBD1 (5 bases). The CDR3 loop spans 16 amino acids. Germline V gives CDR1 SEHNR, CDR2 FQNEAQ (reference sequence). The V end lost 0 bases, the J end lost 1 base, and 9 bases lay between the germline ends.